The T cell receptor (beta chain) described here comes from a study of T cells in Graves' hyperthyroidism and ophthalmopathy. RNA transcripts provided the source from which TCR beta CDR3 regions were amplified. HTBI primers were the set used in a first-round RT-PCR of the TCR CDR3. TCRdb redid the calling of the multiplex PCR reads with MiXCR, one entry per CDR3 protein. The sample has 500,000 or so distinct CDR3 sequences, about 15% seen once. The V end was cut by 1 base, the J end by 3 bases, with 5 bases between. Germline V gives CDR1 KGHDR, CDR2 SFDVKD. This CDR3 is built from 13 residues. Input material: blood. The gene calls are TRBV24-1 and TRBJ1-1; D gene uncertain. This TCR came from a woman between 18 and 29 years old with Graves' ophthalmopathy. The CDR3 region is CATSDLSYTEAFF. CDR3 DNA: TGTGCCACCAGTGATTTATCCTACACTGAAGCTTTCTTT.